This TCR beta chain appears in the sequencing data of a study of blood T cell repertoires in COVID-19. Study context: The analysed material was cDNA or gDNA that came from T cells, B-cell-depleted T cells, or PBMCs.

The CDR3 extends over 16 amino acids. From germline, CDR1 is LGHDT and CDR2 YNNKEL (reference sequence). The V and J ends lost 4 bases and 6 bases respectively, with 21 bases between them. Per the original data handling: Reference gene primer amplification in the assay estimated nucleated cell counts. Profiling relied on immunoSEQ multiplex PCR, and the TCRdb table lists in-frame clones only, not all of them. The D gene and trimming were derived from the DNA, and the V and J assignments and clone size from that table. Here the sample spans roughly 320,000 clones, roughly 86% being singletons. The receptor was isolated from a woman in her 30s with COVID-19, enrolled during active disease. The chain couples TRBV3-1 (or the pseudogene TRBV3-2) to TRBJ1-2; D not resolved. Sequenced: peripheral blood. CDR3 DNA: TGTGCCAGCAGCCTTCTCCAAGATTGGCAGGCAAATGGCTACACCTTC. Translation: CASSLLQDWQANGYTF.